The 7 T cell receptor beta chains below all came from one sample that was sequenced in a study of early T cells in non-severe SARS-CoV-2 infection (dated by TCRdb to the early 2020s). Library creation used 5' RACE. Sequencing relied on a NextSeq 500. TCRdb reanalyzed the raw reads on its own, using fastp at Q25 for trimming and MiXCR for clone calling, and kept in-frame beta chains. Rows with one shared CDR3 protein collapse into an entry with the most common genes and DNA. The sample profile shows tens of thousands of distinct CDR3 sequences; 5.8% of them were found once. Roughly 25% of the sample comes from the top ten. Sequenced sample: whole blood. Source of these receptors: an adult who was a healthcare worker with PCR-confirmed SARS-CoV-2 infection or an uninfected control (not recorded which).

This clonotype was seen more than once but under ten times. V and J are TRBV10-3 and TRBJ2-5; possible D gene TRBD1, 5 bases. The CDR3 consists of 12 residues. Germline-derived CDR1 and CDR2 are ENHRY and SYGVKD. The V end was cut by 11 bases, the J end by 0 bases, with 10 bases between. The CDR3 protein is CASQGNQETQYF. The CDR3 DNA reads as TGTGCCTCGCAGGGCAACCAAGAGACCCAGTACTTC.

The sample holds many counts of this clonotype. This chain's CDR3 is CASSRQGIYGYTF. CDR3 DNA: TGCGCCAGCAGCAGACAGGGAATATATGGCTACACCTTC. The chain carries TRBV4-1 and TRBJ1-2; 7 positions agree with TRBD1. The V gene's germline CDR1 is MGHRA and CDR2 YSYEKL. V shed 5 bases and J 5 bases; nucleotides not matched to a gene: 5. This CDR3 is 13 amino acids long.

This clonotype was observed many times. This rearrangement joins TRBV7-9 to TRBJ2-1, with 8 positions matching TRBD2. CDR1 is SEHNR and CDR2 is FQNEAQ in the germline V gene (reference sequence). CDR3 length: 15 amino acids. V lost 0 bases, J lost 9 bases, and 7 bases stayed unmatched. The CDR3 nucleotides are TGTGCCAGCAGCTTAGCCGGGAGGGGACTAGTTGAGCAGTTCTTC. Protein product: CASSLAGRGLVEQFF.

This clonotype was counted ten times or more. This chain joins TRBV5-6 and TRBJ2-5; 11 bases are shared with TRBD2. Germline V lookup: CDR1 SGHDT, CDR2 YYEEEE. The CDR3 has 15 amino acids. The trim removed 2 bases at V and 7 bases at J, leaving 7 bases unmatched. The CDR3 sequence: CASSFLAGGPATQYF. For the CDR3, the DNA is TGTGCCAGCAGCTTCTTAGCGGGAGGGCCAGCGACCCAGTACTTC.

There are many counts of this clonotype. V usage is TRBV24-1 and J usage is TRBJ1-2, with 7 positions matching TRBD1. CDR1 is KGHDR, CDR2 SFDVKD, per germline. Trimming took 3 bases from V and 8 from J; bases not matched to a gene: 5. CDR3 length: 13 residues. This chain's CDR3 is CATSDTGAGGYTF. DNA of the CDR3: TGTGCCACCAGTGATACAGGGGCAGGCGGCTACACCTTC.

This clonotype was seen many times. The V and J genes are TRBV5-1 and TRBJ2-7; the D call may be TRBD1 or TRBD2 (6 bases each). Trimming stripped 3 bases from V and 3 bases from J, with 13 bases between. Germline V gives CDR1 SGHRS, CDR2 YFSETQ. The CDR3 has 14 amino acids. As DNA, the CDR3 is TGCGCCAGCAGCTGGGGGGCAGGGGACTACGAGCAGTACTTC. Its translation: CASSWGAGDYEQYF.

CDR3 loop: CAISEAGLAGEQFF. CDR3 sequence (DNA): TGTGCCATCAGTGAAGCGGGACTAGCGGGTGAGCAGTTCTTC. V is TRBV10-3 and J is TRBJ2-1, with 12 bases identical to TRBD2. The V and J ends lost 3 bases and 9 bases, in that order; junction bases with no gene match: 3. Germline V CDR1 and CDR2: ENHRY, SYGVKD. CDR3 size: 14 residues.